The entry below describes one T cell receptor beta chain. The germline V gene has CDR1 MRHNA and CDR2 SNTAGT. CDR3 length: 14 amino acids. Trimming removed 0 bases at V and 10 bases at J, with 15 bases between. This specimen belongs to a study of blood T cell repertoires in COVID-19. Using immunoSEQ multiplex PCR, the repertoire was profiled, and TCRdb retains in-frame clones only, with some absent. The sample carries around 300,000 clones, roughly 88% recorded once. This sequence originates from a woman in her 30s with COVID-19, enrolled during active disease. The sequenced sample was peripheral blood. This rearrangement joins TRBV6-4 to TRBJ1-1, with D possibly TRBD1 on 6 matching bases. The CDR3 DNA follows: TGTGCCAGCAGTGACTCAAAGGACAGACGTCGAGCTTTCTTT. Amino acids: CASSDSKDRRRAFF.